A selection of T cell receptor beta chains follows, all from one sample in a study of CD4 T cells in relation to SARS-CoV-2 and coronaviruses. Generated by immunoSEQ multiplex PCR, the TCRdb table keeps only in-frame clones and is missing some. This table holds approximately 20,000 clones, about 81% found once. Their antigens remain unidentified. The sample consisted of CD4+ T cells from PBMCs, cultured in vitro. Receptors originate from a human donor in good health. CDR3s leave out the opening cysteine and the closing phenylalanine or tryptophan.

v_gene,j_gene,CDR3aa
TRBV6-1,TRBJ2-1,ASSEYGGLPNEQF
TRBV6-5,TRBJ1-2,ASSSSIDNYGYT
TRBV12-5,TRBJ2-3,ASGTGQPTDTQY
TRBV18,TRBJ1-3,ASSPPQDRGNTIY
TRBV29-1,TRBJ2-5,SVVSLQNQETQY
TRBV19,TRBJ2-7,ASSPRTGTYEQY
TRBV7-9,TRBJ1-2,ASSFYDREYGYT
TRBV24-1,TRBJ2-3,ATSDSTSQGGTDTQY
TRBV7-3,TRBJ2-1,ASSPGGRLLSEQF
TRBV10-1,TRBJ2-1,AFRDREGGNEQF
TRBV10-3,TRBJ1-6,AISESSGINSPLH
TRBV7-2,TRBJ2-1,ASSLSGQLLNEQF
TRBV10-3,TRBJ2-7,AISEWFFGTGEDDEQY
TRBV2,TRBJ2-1,ASKNELVNEQF
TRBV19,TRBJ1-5,ASRRRQGGYSNQPQH
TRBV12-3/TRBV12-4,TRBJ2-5,ASSPQEETQY
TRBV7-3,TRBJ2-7,ASSLGPGPSYEQY
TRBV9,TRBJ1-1,ASSARQGSNTEAF
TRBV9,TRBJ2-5,ASSNRIGQTQY
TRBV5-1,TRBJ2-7,ASSFFSGRLYEQY
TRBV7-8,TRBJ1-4,ASSFDLNEKLF
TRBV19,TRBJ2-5,ASGPTNTQETQY
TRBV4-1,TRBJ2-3,ASSRGTSGGYTDTQY
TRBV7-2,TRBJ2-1,ASSLGGWSRKSEQF
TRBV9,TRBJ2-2,ASTPTSGGIISNTGELF
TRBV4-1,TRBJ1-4,ASSQVSLDEKLF
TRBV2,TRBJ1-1,ASSLGRSEAF
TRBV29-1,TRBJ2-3,SVGVAGSSTDTQY
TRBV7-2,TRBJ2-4,ASSPGQLKGNIQY
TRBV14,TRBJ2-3,ASSHGLVPYTDTQY
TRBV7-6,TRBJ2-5,ASSPRGAVTQY
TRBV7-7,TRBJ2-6,AIISNRESSGANVLT
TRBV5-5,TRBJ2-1,ASSRTGLSSYNEQF
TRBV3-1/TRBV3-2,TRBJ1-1,ASSLTQGRTEAF
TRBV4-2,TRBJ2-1,ASSLGTSARHNEQF
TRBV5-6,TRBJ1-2,ASSLVDRESYGYT
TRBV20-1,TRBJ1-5,SARDQGAQH
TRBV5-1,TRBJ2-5,ASSSGQPQETQY
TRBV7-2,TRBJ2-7,ASSLNHGREQY
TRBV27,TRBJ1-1,ASSPRQIKNTEAF
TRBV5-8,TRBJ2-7,ASSRTGPYEQY
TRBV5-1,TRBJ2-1,ASSYRLAGEVTNEQF
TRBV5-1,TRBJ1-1,ASSFNQNTEAF
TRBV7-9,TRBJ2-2,ASATGGELF
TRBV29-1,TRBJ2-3,SVPRTSVEDTQY
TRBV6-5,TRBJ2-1,ASYSGSSYNEQF
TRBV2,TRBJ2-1,ASSEADVEL
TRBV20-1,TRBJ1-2,SASERTGGFYT
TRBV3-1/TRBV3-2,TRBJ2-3,ASSQASFDPPDTQY
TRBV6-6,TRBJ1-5,ASSSVGGGNQPQH
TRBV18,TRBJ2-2,ASSEMRGTNTGELF
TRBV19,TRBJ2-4,ASSSGHIQY
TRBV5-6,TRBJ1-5,ASSLADRAYSNQPQH
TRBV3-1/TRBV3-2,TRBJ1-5,ASSPGGTGDAQPQH
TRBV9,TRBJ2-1,ASSPPEQGAFNEQF
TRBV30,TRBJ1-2,AWSVLGQGNGYT
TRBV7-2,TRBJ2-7,ASSNGFEQY
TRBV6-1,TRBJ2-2,ASSERSARGRGELF
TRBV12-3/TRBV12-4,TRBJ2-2,ASKTGVGGELF
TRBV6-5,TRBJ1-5,ASSRENQPQH